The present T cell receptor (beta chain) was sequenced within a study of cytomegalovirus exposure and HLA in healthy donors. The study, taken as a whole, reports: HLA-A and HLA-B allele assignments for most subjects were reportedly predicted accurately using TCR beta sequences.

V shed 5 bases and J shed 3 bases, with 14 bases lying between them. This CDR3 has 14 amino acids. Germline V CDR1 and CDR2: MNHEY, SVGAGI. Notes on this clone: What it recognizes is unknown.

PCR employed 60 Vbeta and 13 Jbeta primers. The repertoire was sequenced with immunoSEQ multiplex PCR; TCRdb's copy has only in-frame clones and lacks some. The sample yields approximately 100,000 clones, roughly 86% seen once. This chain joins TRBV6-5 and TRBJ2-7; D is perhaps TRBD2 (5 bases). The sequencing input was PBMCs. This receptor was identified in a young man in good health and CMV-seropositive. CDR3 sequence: CASSQVASSYEQYF. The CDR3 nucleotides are TGTGCCAGCAGTCAGGTGGCTAGCAGCTACGAGCAGTACTTC.